This TCR beta chain is drawn from a study of T cell clones after liver transplantation. Study-wide background: Immunosuppression withdrawal was tried within 2 years after liver transplantation in this trial. As an antigen-independent comparator, third-party-reactive TCRbeta sequences came from pre-transplant mixed lymphocyte reactions.

The assay was immunoSEQ multiplex PCR, and TCRdb's table has in-frame clones only and misses some. In the table there are more than 70,000 clones, approximately 82% of which are singletons. This sequence was found in a human patient who received a liver transplant. The graft donor may be the source of some T cells. The sample in question was CD4+ T cells from blood, obtained at the 22-month timepoint.

The CDR3 here is CASSSEPPGHINQPQHF. CDR3 nucleotide sequence: TGTGCCAGCAGCTCGGAACCACCGGGACACATCAATCAGCCCCAGCATTTT. The chain carries TRBV7-2 and TRBJ1-5; maybe TRBD1 (6 bases). CDR1 and CDR2 from the germline V gene are SGHTA and FQGNSA. The CDR3 has 17 residues. V gave up 4 bases and J gave up 3 bases, with 19 bases separating them.